This TCR beta chain comes out of a study of blood T cell repertoires in COVID-19. Data came from immunoSEQ multiplex PCR; TCRdb stores just in-frame clones and leaves some out. The data show about 170,000 clones, more than 65% seen once. Germline CDR1 MNHEY, CDR2 SMNVEV (reference sequence). The CDR3 is made up of 14 amino acids. Trimming shortened V by 7 bases and J by 3 bases, and 15 bases separated the two germline ends. This clone has only one observation. This TCR was sampled from a human donor with acute or convalescent COVID-19. The donor label of this sample is uncertain. V usage is TRBV27 and J usage is TRBJ1-1; D uncertain. The material sequenced was peripheral blood. The CDR3 is CASTSWQVHTEAFF. The CDR3 DNA reads as TGTGCCAGCACCTCGTGGCAGGTGCACACTGAAGCTTTCTTT.